The present entry profiles one T cell receptor (beta chain) with its context. V trimming: 4 bases; J trimming: 7 bases; junction bases outside the gene matches: 6. Looked up from germline, CDR1 is SGHNT and CDR2 is YYREEE (reference sequence). The CDR3 is 16 residues long. Clones were read by immunoSEQ multiplex PCR, and TCRdb kept only the in-frame ones, dropping some. The repertoire consists of over 13,000 clones, with 80% occurring once and the leading ten covering 4.2%. These data come from a study of T cell repertoires in ileal Crohn's disease. About the study: At surgery, around 36% of patients smoked, with median disease duration roughly 8.3 years.

The chain joins TRBV5-4 to TRBJ2-1; 15 bases fit TRBD2. The sample was ileal tissue. The clonotype originates from an adult with Crohn's disease. CDR3: CASSQGLAGGENEQFF. The CDR3 DNA reads TGTGCCAGCAGCCAGGGACTAGCGGGAGGAGAAAATGAGCAGTTCTTC.